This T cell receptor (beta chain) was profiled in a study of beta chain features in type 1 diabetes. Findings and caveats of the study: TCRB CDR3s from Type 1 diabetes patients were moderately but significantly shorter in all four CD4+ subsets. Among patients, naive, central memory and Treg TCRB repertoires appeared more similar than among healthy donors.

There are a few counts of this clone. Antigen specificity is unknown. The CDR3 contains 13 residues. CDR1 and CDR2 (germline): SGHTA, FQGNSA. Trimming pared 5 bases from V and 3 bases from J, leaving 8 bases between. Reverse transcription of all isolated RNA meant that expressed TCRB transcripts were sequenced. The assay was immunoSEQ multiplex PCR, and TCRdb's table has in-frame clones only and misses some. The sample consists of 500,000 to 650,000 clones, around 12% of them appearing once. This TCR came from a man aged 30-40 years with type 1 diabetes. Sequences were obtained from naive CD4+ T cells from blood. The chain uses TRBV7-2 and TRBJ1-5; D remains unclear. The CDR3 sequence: CASSPNVNQPQHF. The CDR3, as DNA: TGTGCCAGCAGCCCGAACGTCAATCAGCCCCAGCATTTT.